The 11 T cell receptor beta chains listed next were all sequenced from one sample in a study of T cells in Graves' hyperthyroidism and ophthalmopathy. The TCR beta CDR3 regions underwent amplification using RNA transcripts as the source. Primed by the HTBI set, a first-round RT-PCR was run on the TCR CDR3. TCRdb redid the calling of the multiplex PCR reads with MiXCR, one entry per CDR3 protein. The sample yields 450,000 to 700,000 distinct CDR3 sequences, about 43% seen once. The sample taken for sequencing was peripheral blood or thyroid tissue (not recorded which). Source of these receptors: an adult woman with Graves' disease, either hyperthyroidism or ophthalmopathy (not recorded which).

Comment on this clonotype: The junction does not match germline at one end; this may be a read error. The chain carries TRBV7-7 and TRBJ1-1; D is uncertain. The CDR3 is 14 residues long. Germline V lookup: CDR1 SSHAT, CDR2 FNYEAQ (reference sequence). The CDR3 region is CASSSRRENTEAFF. CDR3 nucleotides: TGCGCCAGCAGCTCCAGACGGGAGAACACTGAAGCTTTCTTT.

This clonotype was found a few times. CDR3 nucleotide sequence: TGCAGCTTAAGGGGGAACTATGGCTACACCTTC. Translating gives CSLRGNYGYTF. The chain carries TRBV29-1 and TRBJ1-2; D might be TRBD1 (6 bases). Per the germline V gene, CDR1 is SQVTM and CDR2 is ANQGSEA. This CDR3 region has 11 residues. The V end was cut by 8 bases, the J end by 2 bases, with 9 bases between.

This chain uses TRBV9 with TRBJ1-2, with 7 bases identical to TRBD1. Germline V gene sequence: CDR1 SGDLS, CDR2 YYNGEE. V lost 2 bases, J lost 10 bases, and 5 bases stayed unmatched. The length of the CDR3 is 12 residues. This CDR3 is CASSVDRSAYTF. CDR3 bases: TGTGCCAGCAGCGTGGACAGGTCAGCCTACACCTTC.

This clonotype has a count of ten or more. This chain joins TRBV6-1 and TRBJ2-5, with 14 nucleotides matching TRBD2. Germline CDR1 is MNHNS and CDR2 is SASEGT. Trimming at V came to 6 bases and at J to 5 bases, leaving 8 bases not matched to a gene. This CDR3 comprises 16 residues. CDR3 residues: CASRPGLAGVWETQYF. In nucleotides, the CDR3 is TGTGCCAGCAGGCCGGGACTAGCGGGAGTATGGGAGACCCAGTACTTC.

This clonotype was seen many times. The chain recombines TRBV10-3 with TRBJ1-2; the D gene is possibly TRBD1 (5 bases). Germline assignment: CDR1 ENHRY and CDR2 SYGVKD. Trimming removed 10 bases at V and 4 bases at J, with 16 bases between. The CDR3 is 13 amino acids. CDR3 in DNA: TGTGCCACCCGAACCGACAGCGTCTATGGCTACACCTTC. It encodes CATRTDSVYGYTF.

Ten or more counts support this clonotype. V gene TRBV19 combines with J gene TRBJ2-4, with 10 bases aligning to TRBD1. Germline V lookup: CDR1 LNHDA, CDR2 SQIVND (reference sequence). J gave up 8 bases and V 4 bases, and 5 bases lay outside the gene matches. CDR3 length equals 14 residues. CDR3 amino acids: CASSTWTGGYIQYF. Written as DNA, the CDR3 is TGTGCCAGTAGTACCTGGACAGGGGGTTACATTCAGTACTTC.

This clonotype was counted many times. The V and J genes are TRBV7-9 and TRBJ1-1, with D perhaps TRBD1 (5 bases). V gave up 7 bases and J gave up 2 bases, with 11 bases separating them. This CDR3 spans 13 amino acids. Germline V lookup: CDR1 SEHNR, CDR2 FQNEAQ (reference sequence). This CDR3 is CASTFGTNTEAFF. The CDR3 DNA follows: TGTGCCAGCACCTTCGGGACCAACACTGAAGCTTTCTTT.

The gene calls are TRBV20-1 and TRBJ1-5; TRBD1 aligns across 7 bases. Germline loops: CDR1 DFQATT, CDR2 SNEGSKA (reference sequence). V was clipped by 3 bases and J by 5 bases; unmatched bases: 4. CDR3 length: 13 amino acids. CDR3 in DNA: TGCAGTGCTAGCCCTCAGGGGGATCAGCCCCAGCATTTT. This sequence encodes CSASPQGDQPQHF.

The J gene is TRBJ2-7, the V gene TRBV5-1; the D gene is possibly TRBD2 (6 bases). The germline V and J ends were trimmed by 5 bases and 0 bases, with 12 bases remaining between them. CDR3 length: 14 residues. Germline values: CDR1 SGHRS, CDR2 YFSETQ. The CDR3 reads CASSMGTFSYEQYF. The DNA for the CDR3 is TGCGCCAGCAGTATGGGGACTTTCTCCTACGAGCAGTACTTC.

The table lists this clonotype with a few counts. The rearrangement links TRBV27 to TRBJ2-7; 11 nucleotides align to TRBD1. V dropped 8 bases and J dropped 3; count of bases not matched to a gene: 9. CDR1 and CDR2 (germline): MNHEY, SMNVEV (reference sequence). CDR3 length: 15 amino acids. The CDR3 spells CASSTPGTGGYEQYF. CDR3 bases: TGTGCCAGCTCGACTCCCGGGACAGGGGGCTACGAGCAGTACTTC.

This clonotype was found many times. The chain joins TRBV7-6 to TRBJ1-6; D perhaps matches TRBD1 (6 bases). Germline CDR1 reads SGHVS; CDR2 reads FNYEAQ. V was shortened by 2 bases and J by 6 bases, with 14 bases between the two germline ends. The CDR3 contains 16 residues. The CDR3: CASSLLDGQLNSPLHF. In DNA, the CDR3 is TGTGCCAGCAGCTTATTGGATGGACAGCTTAATTCACCCCTCCACTTT.